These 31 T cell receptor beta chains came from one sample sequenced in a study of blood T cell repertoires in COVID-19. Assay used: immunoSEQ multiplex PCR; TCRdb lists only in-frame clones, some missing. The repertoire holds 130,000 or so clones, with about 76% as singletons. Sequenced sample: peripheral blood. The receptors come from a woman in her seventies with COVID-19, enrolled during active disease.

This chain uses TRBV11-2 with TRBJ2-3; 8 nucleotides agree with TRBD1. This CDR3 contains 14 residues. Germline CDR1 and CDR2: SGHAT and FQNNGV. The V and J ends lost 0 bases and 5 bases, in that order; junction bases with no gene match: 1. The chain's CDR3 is CASSLDRGQDTQYF. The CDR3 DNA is TGTGCCAGCAGCTTAGACAGGGGGCAAGATACGCAGTATTTT.

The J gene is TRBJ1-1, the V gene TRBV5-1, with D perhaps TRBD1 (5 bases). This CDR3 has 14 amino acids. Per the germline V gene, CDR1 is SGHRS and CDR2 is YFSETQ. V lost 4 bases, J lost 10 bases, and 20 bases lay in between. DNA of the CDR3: TGCGCCAGCAGCCCGGAAGGGGTTACCCGTCCAGCTTTCTTT. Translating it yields CASSPEGVTRPAFF. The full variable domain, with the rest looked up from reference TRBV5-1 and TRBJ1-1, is KAGVTQTPRYLIKTRGQQVTLSCSPISGHRSVSWYQQTPGQGLQFLFEYFSETQRNKGNFPGRFSGRQFSNSRSEMNVSTLELGDSALYLCASSPEGVTRPAFFGQGTRLTVV.

The CDR3 DNA reads TGTGCCAGCAGCCAAGAAGGAGAGAACACCGGGGAGCTGTTTTTT. Encoded protein: CASSQEGENTGELFF. The chain links TRBV3-1 (or the pseudogene TRBV3-2) to TRBJ2-2; D ambiguous. V lost 0 bases and J 1 base, leaving 6 bases between the germline ends. Germline V gene sequence: CDR1 LGHDT, CDR2 YNNKEL (reference sequence). The CDR3 has 15 residues.

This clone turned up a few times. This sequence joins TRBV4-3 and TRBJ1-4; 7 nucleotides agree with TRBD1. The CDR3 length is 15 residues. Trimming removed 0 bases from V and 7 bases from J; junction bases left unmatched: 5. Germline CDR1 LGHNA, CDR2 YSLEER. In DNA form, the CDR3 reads TGCGCCAGCAGCCAAGAGTTCACAGGGGTTGAAAAACTGTTTTTT. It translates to CASSQEFTGVEKLFF.

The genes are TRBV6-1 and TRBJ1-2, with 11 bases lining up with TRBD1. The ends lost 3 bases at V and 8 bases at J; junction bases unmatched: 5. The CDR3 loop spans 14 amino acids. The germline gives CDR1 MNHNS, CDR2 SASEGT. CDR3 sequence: CASSDQDRGHGYTF. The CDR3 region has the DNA TGTGCCAGCAGTGATCAGGACAGGGGGCACGGCTACACCTTC.

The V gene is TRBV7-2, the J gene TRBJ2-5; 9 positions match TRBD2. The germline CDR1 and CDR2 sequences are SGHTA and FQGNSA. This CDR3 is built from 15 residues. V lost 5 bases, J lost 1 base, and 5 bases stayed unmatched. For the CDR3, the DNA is TGTGCCAGCAGCCGTAGCGGGGGACTCCAAGAGACCCAGTACTTC. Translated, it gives CASSRSGGLQETQYF.

CDR3 DNA: TGTGCCAGCAGTGCATCAGGTAGCTCCTACGAGCAGTACTTC. This encodes CASSASGSSYEQYF. This sequence joins TRBV2 and TRBJ2-7; D not certain. Germline assignment: CDR1 SNHLY and CDR2 FYNNEI. The CDR3 is 14 amino acids. V lost 4 bases and J lost 0, with 10 bases in between.

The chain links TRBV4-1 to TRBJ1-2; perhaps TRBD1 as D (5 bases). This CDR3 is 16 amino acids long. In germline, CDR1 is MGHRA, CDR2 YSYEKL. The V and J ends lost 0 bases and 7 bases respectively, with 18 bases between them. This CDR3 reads CASSQEGTLPVGGYTF. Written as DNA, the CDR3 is TGCGCCAGCAGCCAAGAGGGGACTCTCCCAGTCGGTGGCTACACCTTC.

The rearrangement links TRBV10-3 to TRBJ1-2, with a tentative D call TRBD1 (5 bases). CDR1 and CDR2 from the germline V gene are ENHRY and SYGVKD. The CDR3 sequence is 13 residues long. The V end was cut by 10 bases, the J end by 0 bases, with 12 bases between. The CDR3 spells CATRQHPNYGYTF. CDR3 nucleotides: TGTGCCACGAGACAGCATCCTAACTATGGCTACACCTTC.

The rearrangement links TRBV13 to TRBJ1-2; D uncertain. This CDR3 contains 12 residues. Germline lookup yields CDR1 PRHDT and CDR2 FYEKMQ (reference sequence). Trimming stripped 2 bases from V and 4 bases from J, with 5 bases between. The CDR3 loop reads CASSLSGYGYTF. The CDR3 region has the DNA TGTGCCAGCAGCTTATCCGGCTATGGCTACACCTTC.

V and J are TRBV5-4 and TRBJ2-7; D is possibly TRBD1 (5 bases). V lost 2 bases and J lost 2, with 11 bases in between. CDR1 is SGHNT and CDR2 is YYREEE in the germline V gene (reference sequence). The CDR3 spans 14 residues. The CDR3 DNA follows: TGTGCCAGCAGCTTAACAATGGGGCCCTACGAGCAGTACTTC. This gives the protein CASSLTMGPYEQYF.

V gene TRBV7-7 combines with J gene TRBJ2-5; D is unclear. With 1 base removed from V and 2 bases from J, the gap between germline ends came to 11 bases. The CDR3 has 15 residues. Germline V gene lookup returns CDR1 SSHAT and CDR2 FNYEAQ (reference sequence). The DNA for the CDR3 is TGTGCCAGCAGCTTAGTACAGACAACTCAAGAGACCCAGTACTTC. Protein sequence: CASSLVQTTQETQYF.

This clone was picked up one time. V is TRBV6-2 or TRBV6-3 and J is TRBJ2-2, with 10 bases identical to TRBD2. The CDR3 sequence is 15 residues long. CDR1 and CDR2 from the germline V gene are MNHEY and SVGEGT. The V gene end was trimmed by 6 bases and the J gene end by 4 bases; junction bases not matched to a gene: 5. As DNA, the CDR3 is TGTGCCAGCAGATACGGGACTAGCGTCACCGGGGAGCTGTTTTTT. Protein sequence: CASRYGTSVTGELFF.

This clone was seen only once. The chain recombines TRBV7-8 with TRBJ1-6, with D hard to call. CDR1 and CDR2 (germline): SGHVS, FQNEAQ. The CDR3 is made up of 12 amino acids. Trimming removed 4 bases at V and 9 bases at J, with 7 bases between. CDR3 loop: CASSSRGSPLHF. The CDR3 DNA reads TGTGCCAGCAGCTCCCGAGGTTCACCCCTCCACTTT.

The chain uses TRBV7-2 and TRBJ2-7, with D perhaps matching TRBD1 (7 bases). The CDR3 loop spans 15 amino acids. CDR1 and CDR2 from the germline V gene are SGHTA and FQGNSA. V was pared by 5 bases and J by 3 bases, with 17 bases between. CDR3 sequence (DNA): TGTGCCAGCAGCCCCGCGGGGACAGCGAGCTACGAGCAGTACTTC. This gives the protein CASSPAGTASYEQYF.

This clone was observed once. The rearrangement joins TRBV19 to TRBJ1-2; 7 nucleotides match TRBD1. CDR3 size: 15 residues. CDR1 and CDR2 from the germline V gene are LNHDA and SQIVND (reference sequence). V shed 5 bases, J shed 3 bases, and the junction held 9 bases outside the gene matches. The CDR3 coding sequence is TGTGCCAGTAGTCCCACAGGGGCTTTTTACTATGGCTACACCTTC. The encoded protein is CASSPTGAFYYGYTF. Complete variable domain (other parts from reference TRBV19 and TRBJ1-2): DGGITQSPKYLFRKEGQNVTLSCEQNLNHDAMYWYRQDPGQGLRLIYYSQIVNDFQKGDIAEGYSVSREKKESFPLTVTSAQKNPTAFYLCASSPTGAFYYGYTFGSGTRLTVV.

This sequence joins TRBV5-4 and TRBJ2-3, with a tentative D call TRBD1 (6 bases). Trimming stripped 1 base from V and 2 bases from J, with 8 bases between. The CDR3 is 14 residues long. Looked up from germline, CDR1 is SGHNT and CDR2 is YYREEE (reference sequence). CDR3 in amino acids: CASSLTGPTDTQYF. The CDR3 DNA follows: TGTGCCAGCAGCTTGACAGGGCCCACAGATACGCAGTATTTT.

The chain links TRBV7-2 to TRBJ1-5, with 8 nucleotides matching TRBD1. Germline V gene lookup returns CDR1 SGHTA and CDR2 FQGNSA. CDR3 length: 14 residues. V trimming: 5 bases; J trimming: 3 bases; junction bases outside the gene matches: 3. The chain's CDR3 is CASSDRGSNQPQHF. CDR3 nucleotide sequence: TGTGCCAGCAGCGACAGGGGCTCCAATCAGCCCCAGCATTTT.

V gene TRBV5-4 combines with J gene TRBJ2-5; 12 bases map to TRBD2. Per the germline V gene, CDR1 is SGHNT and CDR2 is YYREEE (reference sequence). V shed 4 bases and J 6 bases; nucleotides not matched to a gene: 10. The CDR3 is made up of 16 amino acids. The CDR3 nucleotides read TGTGCCAGCAGCGAGCCCCCTAGCGGGGGGGCGAAGACCCAGTACTTC. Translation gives CASSEPPSGGAKTQYF.

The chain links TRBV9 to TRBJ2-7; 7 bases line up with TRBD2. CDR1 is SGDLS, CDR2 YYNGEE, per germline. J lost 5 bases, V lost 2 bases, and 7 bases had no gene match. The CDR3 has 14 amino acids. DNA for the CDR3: TGTGCCAGCAGCGTCGGGACTATCCCTAACGAGCAGTACTTC. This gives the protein CASSVGTIPNEQYF.

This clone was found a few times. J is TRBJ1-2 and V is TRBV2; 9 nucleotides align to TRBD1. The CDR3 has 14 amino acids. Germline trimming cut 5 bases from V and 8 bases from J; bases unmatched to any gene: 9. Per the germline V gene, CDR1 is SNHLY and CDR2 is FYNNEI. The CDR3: CASSPDRGSQGYTF. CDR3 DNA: TGTGCCAGCAGTCCGGACAGGGGCAGTCAAGGCTACACCTTC.

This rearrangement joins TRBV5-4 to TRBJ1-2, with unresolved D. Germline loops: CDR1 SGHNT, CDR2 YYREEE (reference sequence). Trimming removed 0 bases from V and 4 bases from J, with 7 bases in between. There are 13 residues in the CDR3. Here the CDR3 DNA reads TGTGCCAGCAGCTTGGGCGGTGGCTATGGCTACACCTTC. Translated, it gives CASSLGGGYGYTF.

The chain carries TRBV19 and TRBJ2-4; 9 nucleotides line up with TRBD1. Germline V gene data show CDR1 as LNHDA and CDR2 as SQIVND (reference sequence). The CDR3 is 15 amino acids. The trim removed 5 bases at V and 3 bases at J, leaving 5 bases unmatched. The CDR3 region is CASSLGQGGKNIQYF. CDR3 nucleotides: TGTGCCAGTAGTTTGGGACAGGGTGGCAAAAACATTCAGTACTTC. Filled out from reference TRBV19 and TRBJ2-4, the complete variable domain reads DGGITQSPKYLFRKEGQNVTLSCEQNLNHDAMYWYRQDPGQGLRLIYYSQIVNDFQKGDIAEGYSVSREKKESFPLTVTSAQKNPTAFYLCASSLGQGGKNIQYFGAGTRLSVL.

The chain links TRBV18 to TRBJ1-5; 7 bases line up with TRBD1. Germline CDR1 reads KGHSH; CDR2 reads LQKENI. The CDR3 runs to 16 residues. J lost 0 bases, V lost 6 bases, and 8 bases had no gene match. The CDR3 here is CASSGGDSNSNQPQHF. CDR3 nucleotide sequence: TGTGCCAGCTCGGGCGGGGACAGCAATAGCAATCAGCCCCAGCATTTT.

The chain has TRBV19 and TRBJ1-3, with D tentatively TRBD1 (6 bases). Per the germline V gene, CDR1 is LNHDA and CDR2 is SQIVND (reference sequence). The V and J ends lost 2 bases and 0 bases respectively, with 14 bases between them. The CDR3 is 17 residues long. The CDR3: CASSIRDNLLSGNTIYF. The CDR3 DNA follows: TGTGCCAGTAGTATAAGGGACAACCTCCTCTCTGGAAACACCATATATTTT.

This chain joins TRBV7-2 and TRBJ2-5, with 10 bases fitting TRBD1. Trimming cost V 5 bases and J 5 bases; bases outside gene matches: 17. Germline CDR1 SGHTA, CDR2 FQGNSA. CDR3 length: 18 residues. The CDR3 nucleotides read TGTGCCAGCAGCCAACCGCGAACCGGGACAGGGGTCGGGGAGACCCAGTACTTC. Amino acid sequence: CASSQPRTGTGVGETQYF.

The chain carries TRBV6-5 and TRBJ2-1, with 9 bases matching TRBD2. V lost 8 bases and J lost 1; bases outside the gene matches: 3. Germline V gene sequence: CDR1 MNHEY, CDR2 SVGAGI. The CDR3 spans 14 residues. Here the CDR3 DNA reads TGTGCCAGCCGCGGGGGGGATTCCTACAATGAGCAGTTCTTC. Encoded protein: CASRGGDSYNEQFF.

Written as DNA, the CDR3 is TGTGCCAGCAGTTACGGGGGCACAGGGGCCGCCGCAAATCAGCCCCAGCATTTT. Translation: CASSYGGTGAAANQPQHF. The chain links TRBV6-2 or TRBV6-3 to TRBJ1-5; 7 bases are a match to TRBD1. Per germline, CDR1 MNHEY and CDR2 SVGEGT. The CDR3 totals 18 residues. The ends lost 2 bases at V and 4 bases at J; junction bases unmatched: 14.

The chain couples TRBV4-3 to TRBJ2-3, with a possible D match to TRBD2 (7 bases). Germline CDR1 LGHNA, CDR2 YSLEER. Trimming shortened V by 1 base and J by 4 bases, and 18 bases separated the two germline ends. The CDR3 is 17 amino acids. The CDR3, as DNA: TGCGCCAGCAGCCAAGCCCTCGGCGGGGGCGGGGCAGATACGCAGTATTTT. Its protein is CASSQALGGGGADTQYF.

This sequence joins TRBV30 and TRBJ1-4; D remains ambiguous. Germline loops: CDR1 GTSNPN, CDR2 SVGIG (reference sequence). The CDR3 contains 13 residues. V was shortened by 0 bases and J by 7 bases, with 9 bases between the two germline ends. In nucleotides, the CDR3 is TGTGCCTGGAGTGTGGGAGGGTCTGAAAAACTGTTTTTT. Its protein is CAWSVGGSEKLFF. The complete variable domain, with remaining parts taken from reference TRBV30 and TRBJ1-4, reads SQTIHQWPATLVQPVGSPLSLECTVEGTSNPNLYWYRQAAGRGLQLLFYSVGIGQISSEVPQNLSASRPQDRQFILSSKKLLLSDSGFYLCAWSVGGSEKLFFGSGTQLSVL.

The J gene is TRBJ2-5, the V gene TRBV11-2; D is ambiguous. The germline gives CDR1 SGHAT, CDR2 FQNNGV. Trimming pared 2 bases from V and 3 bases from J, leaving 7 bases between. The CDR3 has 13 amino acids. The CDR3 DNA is TGTGCCAGCAGCTTAAGCACGGAAGAGACCCAGTACTTC. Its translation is CASSLSTEETQYF.